A selection of T cell receptor beta chains follows, all from one sample in a study of graft-versus-host responses after intestinal transplantation. TCRdb's copy holds only in-frame clones and misses some; the assay was immunoSEQ multiplex PCR. This sample yields tens of thousands of clones, of which 90% to 95% are seen a single time; more than 4.5% belongs to the top ten. The sample in question was PBMCs, obtained around 790 days after a first intestinal transplant, on the day of a second. All receptors come from a human patient who received an intestinal transplant, so some T cells may come from the graft donor. CDR3s leave out the opening cysteine and the closing phenylalanine or tryptophan. A D gene is named only where the DNA matches it firmly.

>TRBV11-2|-
ASSADTVSYNEQF
>TRBV10-1|TRBD1
ASSGRTGGQETQY
>TRBV18|-
ASSPRRSGWGEQF
>TRBV6-5|-
ASSYSGWTPKLF
>TRBV6-5|-
ASSYSRGVWEQY
>TRBV7-8|TRBD1
ASRLRQGLNQPQH
>TRBV15|TRBD1
ATSRGTGVWTEAF
>TRBV10-3|-
AVPRWGNQPQH
>TRBV7-3|TRBD1
ASSSDRDSPLH
>TRBV6-5|TRBD2
ASSYPGTSGNYEQY
>TRBV9|TRBD2
ASSFWTSGKAGELF
>TRBV5-1|TRBD2
ASRSPGTRNNEQF
>TRBV15|TRBD1
ATRDRVGSGYGYT
>TRBV4-1|-
ASSQDPGDNEQF
>TRBV6-1|-
ASTRVVPQETQY
>TRBV19|-
ATTQAYNEQF
>TRBV6-5|-
ASTSRDTAYEQY
>TRBV18|TRBD1
ASSPLGTAYNEQF
>TRBV6-6|-
ASSYSGAPYEQY
>TRBV6-1|TRBD1
ASSSQGAEQY
>TRBV2|-
ASSAWSGDTQY
>TRBV6-1|TRBD2
ASSELAGGSYEQY
>TRBV4-1|-
TSSQGQLGSGANVLT
>TRBV7-9|-
ASSFAGAETQY
>TRBV6-1|TRBD2
ASPTSGSLDNEQF
>TRBV19|-
ASSIGAQSKH
>TRBV7-9|TRBD1
ASSRGGANLEQY
>TRBV29-1|-
SVEDFREGEQY
>TRBV29-1|-
SAHTGARNEQY
>TRBV4-2|TRBD1
ASSQDLQGNGYT
>TRBV27|-
ASSRTGNRETQY
>TRBV27|TRBD1
ASSLGGQGTYEQY
>TRBV19|TRBD2
ASRDLTSINEQF
>TRBV7-9|-
ASSYTYEQY
>TRBV27|-
ASSSGPTVGQY
>TRBV29-1|-
SFVPDPGNTIY
>TRBV7-2|TRBD2
ASSLSSGQETQY
>TRBV10-2|TRBD2
ASSGTVLAGYEQY
>TRBV14|-
ASSQAVGPFRGEDYT
>TRBV4-1|TRBD1
ASSQEGRTGFYEQY
>TRBV2|TRBD2
AIPRTSGRSYGQY
>TRBV6-5|-
ASSYRPSGTDTQY
>TRBV7-9|-
ASSPPASYEQY
>TRBV27|-
ASSFSHGTEKPQH
>TRBV10-1|TRBD1
ASSELEQGEETQY
>TRBV5-1|TRBD1
ASSLERTGDTEAF
>TRBV6-8|TRBD1
ASSDRDNSPLH
>TRBV6-5|-
ASSYSRVSPYEQY
>TRBV27|TRBD1
ASKTGVGTEAF
>TRBV18|-
ASSPRLPSSYNEQF
>TRBV5-3|-
ARSPLYTELLGPPMRETQY
>TRBV5-6|-
ASSLTPTANTEAF
>TRBV6-1|TRBD1
ASSGTGENQPQH